These 19 T cell receptor beta chains were sequenced from one sample in a study of a mutant IDH1 vaccine in newly diagnosed glioma. The time point: baseline, week 1 (first vaccination visit). Regarding treatment: pre-vaccination baseline after standard-of-care therapy. Produced via immunoSEQ multiplex PCR; TCRdb's table is partial and in-frame only. This table holds some 22,000 clones, about nine tenths found once. Sequenced material: PBMCs, taken from a glioma patient treated with radiotherapy, temozolomide or both. These receptors were collected from a man in his thirties or forties with glioma.

The chain uses TRBV14 and TRBJ1-2; 10 bases align to TRBD1. V shed 1 base and J 2 bases; nucleotides not matched to a gene: 7. The CDR3 consists of 17 residues. Looked up from germline, CDR1 is SGHDN and CDR2 is FVKESK. The CDR3 nucleotides are TGTGCCAGCAGCCAAGGGCGGGACAGGGGCGGAAACTATGGCTACACCTTC. The encoded protein is CASSQGRDRGGNYGYTF.

The V call is TRBV18, the J call TRBJ1-3; 7 bases align to TRBD1. In germline, CDR1 is KGHSH, CDR2 LQKENI. Unmatched junction bases numbered 5, after V lost 2 bases and J lost 4 bases. The CDR3 runs 15 residues. This CDR3 reads CASSPAGGLGNTIYF. DNA for the CDR3: TGTGCCAGCTCACCAGCAGGGGGTCTGGGAAACACCATATATTTT.

V usage is TRBV5-1 and J usage is TRBJ2-2, with D uncertain. This CDR3 has 13 residues. V shed 1 base and J shed 6 bases, with 7 bases lying between them. The germline gives CDR1 SGHRS, CDR2 YFSETQ. This chain's CDR3 is CASSLSSSGELFF. CDR3 nucleotide sequence: TGCGCCAGCAGCTTGAGCAGCTCCGGGGAGCTGTTTTTT.

This chain connects TRBV5-4 to TRBJ2-5; possibly TRBD1 or TRBD2 for D (5 bases each). CDR3 length: 16 amino acids. The V gene's germline CDR1 is SGHNT and CDR2 YYREEE (reference sequence). V was cut by 4 bases and J by 9 bases, with 25 bases left in between. The CDR3 loop is CASSMTGRDPRVSQYF. As DNA, the CDR3 is TGTGCCAGCAGCATGACGGGGCGAGACCCAAGAGTGTCCCAGTACTTC.

V gene TRBV4-1 combines with J gene TRBJ1-2; unclear D gene. The CDR3 consists of 15 residues. CDR1 and CDR2 from the germline V gene are MGHRA and YSYEKL. The germline V and J ends were trimmed by 0 bases and 4 bases, with 12 bases remaining between them. CDR3 sequence reads: CASSQDQAVPYGYTF. CDR3 coding DNA: TGCGCCAGCAGCCAAGATCAGGCAGTACCCTATGGCTACACCTTC.

V gene TRBV12-5 combines with J gene TRBJ1-2; 7 nucleotides align to TRBD1. V lost 2 bases and J lost 6; bases outside the gene matches: 3. Germline CDR1 LGHNT, CDR2 FRNRAP. The CDR3 extends over 13 amino acids. This CDR3 reads CASGLIGQDGYTF. CDR3 DNA: TGTGCTAGTGGTTTGATCGGACAGGATGGCTACACCTTC.

The rearrangement uses TRBV6-5 and TRBJ2-7, with 9 bases identical to TRBD1. The CDR3 runs to 14 residues. The germline gives CDR1 MNHEY, CDR2 SVGAGI. CDR3 nucleotides: TGTGCTAGAAAACGGGGGACAGGGACTGGGGAGCAGTACTTC. Its protein product is CARKRGTGTGEQYF.

V and J are TRBV2 and TRBJ2-3; TRBD1 matches at 8 bases. V dropped 8 bases and J dropped 0; count of bases not matched to a gene: 4. CDR1 and CDR2 (germline): SNHLY, FYNNEI. CDR3 size: 14 residues. CDR3 protein: CASEDRESTDTQYF. The CDR3 region has the DNA TGTGCCAGCGAGGACAGGGAAAGCACAGATACGCAGTATTTT.

The rearrangement joins TRBV5-1 to TRBJ2-7; 10 bases are shared with TRBD1. From germline, CDR1 is SGHRS and CDR2 YFSETQ. V was clipped by 4 bases and J by 3 bases; unmatched bases: 13. The CDR3 sequence is 17 residues long. The CDR3 DNA sequence: TGCGCCAGCAGCCGGCCGGGACAGGGGACGGGAGTCTACGAGCAGTACTTC. Translating gives CASSRPGQGTGVYEQYF.

The V gene is TRBV7-8, the J gene TRBJ1-5, with 9 bases matching TRBD1. After removal of 5 bases from V and 6 bases from J, the junction contained 5 bases not matched to a gene. The CDR3 loop spans 14 amino acids. Germline-derived CDR1 and CDR2 are SGHVS and FQNEAQ. CDR3 sequence (DNA): TGTGCCAGCAGCCCTGACAGGGGGGGTCAGCCCCAGCATTTT. Encoded protein: CASSPDRGGQPQHF.

This chain joins TRBV7-9 and TRBJ2-3; TRBD1 aligns across 7 bases. From germline, CDR1 is SEHNR and CDR2 FQNEAQ (reference sequence). The CDR3 has 12 residues. Trimming removed 11 bases from V and 2 bases from J; junction bases left unmatched: 4. CDR3 nucleotide sequence: TGTGCCGCAGGGGGATACACAGATACGCAGTATTTT. Its protein product is CAAGGYTDTQYF.

In nucleotides, the CDR3 is TGTGCCAGCAGCTCTGAGGCAGGGAAGGGATCTGGGGCCAACGTCCTGACTTTC. Its protein product is CASSSEAGKGSGANVLTF. The rearrangement uses TRBV7-9 and TRBJ2-6; possible D gene TRBD1, 5 bases. The CDR3 sequence is 18 residues long. Germline V CDR1 and CDR2: SEHNR, FQNEAQ (reference sequence). V was clipped by 4 bases and J by 1 base, with 17 bases between them.

The CDR3 spells CASSNTGGIHEQYF. The DNA of the CDR3 is TGTGCCAGCAGCAATACAGGGGGAATTCACGAGCAGTACTTC. V usage is TRBV2 and J usage is TRBJ2-7; the match to TRBD1 covers 8 bases. The CDR3 has 14 residues. The ends lost 6 bases at V and 5 bases at J; junction bases unmatched: 9. The germline CDR1 and CDR2 sequences are SNHLY and FYNNEI.

The chain couples TRBV10-3 to TRBJ2-2; TRBD1 aligns across 7 bases. The CDR3 loop spans 15 amino acids. Germline V gene data show CDR1 as ENHRY and CDR2 as SYGVKD. With V trimmed by 4 bases and J by 4 bases, 6 bases remained unmatched. CDR3 nucleotides: TGTGCCATCAGTGCGTTGGCAGGGGGCACCGGGGAGCTGTTTTTT. Translated, it gives CAISALAGGTGELFF.

The chain employs TRBV19 and TRBJ2-1; 7 bases match TRBD2. The trim removed 7 bases at V and 4 bases at J, leaving 7 bases unmatched. CDR1 and CDR2 (germline): LNHDA, SQIVND (reference sequence). This CDR3 has 14 amino acids. The CDR3 sequence: CASNRAGEYNEQFF. Here the CDR3 DNA reads TGTGCCAGTAATCGGGCGGGAGAATACAATGAGCAGTTCTTC.

This clone was detected a few times. V gene TRBV19 combines with J gene TRBJ1-5; D gene unclear. V lost 1 base, J lost 7 bases, and 11 bases lay in between. The CDR3 covers 14 residues. Germline V gene lookup returns CDR1 LNHDA and CDR2 SQIVND (reference sequence). The DNA of the CDR3 is TGTGCCAGTAGTATAGGGTACCCTACGCAGCCCCAGCATTTT. This gives the protein CASSIGYPTQPQHF.

The V gene is TRBV2, the J gene TRBJ2-3; tentatively, D is TRBD1 or TRBD2 (5 bases each). This CDR3 is built from 15 residues. The ends were cut back, 7 bases at V and 1 base at J, with 15 bases in the middle. Germline V lookup: CDR1 SNHLY, CDR2 FYNNEI. The CDR3 nucleotides are TGTGCCAGCACCCCGGGACCCGCGGGCACAGATACGCAGTATTTT. Its protein is CASTPGPAGTDTQYF.

This chain uses TRBV6-6 with TRBJ2-1; D unresolved. The CDR3 contains 15 residues. CDR1 and CDR2 (germline): MNHNY, SVGAGI (reference sequence). V was clipped by 6 bases and J by 3 bases, with 15 bases between them. CDR3 DNA: TGTGCCAGCAGCTCTAGTTCCCCCGTCTACAATGAGCAGTTCTTC. This gives the protein CASSSSSPVYNEQFF.

V is TRBV2 and J is TRBJ1-1; tentative D call: TRBD1 (5 bases). Germline CDR1 SNHLY, CDR2 FYNNEI. The CDR3 runs to 12 residues. V was cut by 8 bases and J by 5 bases, with 12 bases left in between. CDR3 coding DNA: TGTGCCAGCGGAAGGGGTTGGACTGAAGCTTTCTTT. It translates to CASGRGWTEAFF.